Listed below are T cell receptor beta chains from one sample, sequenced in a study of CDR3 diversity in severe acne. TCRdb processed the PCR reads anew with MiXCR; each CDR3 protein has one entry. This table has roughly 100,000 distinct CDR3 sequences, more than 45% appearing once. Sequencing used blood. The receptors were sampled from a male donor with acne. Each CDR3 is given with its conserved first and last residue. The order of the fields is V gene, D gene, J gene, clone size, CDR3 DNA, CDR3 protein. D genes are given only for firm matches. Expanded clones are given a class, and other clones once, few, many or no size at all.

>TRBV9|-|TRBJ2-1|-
TGTGCCAGCAGCGTAGTGGGGGACAATGAGCAGTTCTTC
CASSVVGDNEQFF
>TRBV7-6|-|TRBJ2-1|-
-
CAIPNQTALYFCATSVKSYNEQFF
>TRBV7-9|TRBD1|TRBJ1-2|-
TGTGCCAGCAGCTTAGCCCGACAGGGAGCAAGGCATGGCTACACCTTC
CASSLARQGARHGYTF
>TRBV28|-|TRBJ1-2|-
TGTGCCACCCCTGGGGAGGTTGTCGCCTATGGCTACACCTTC
CATPGEVVAYGYTF
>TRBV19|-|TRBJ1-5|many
TGTGCCAGTAGTCTGGGGACACCAGAAGGCTATCAGCCCCAGCATTTT
CASSLGTPEGYQPQHF
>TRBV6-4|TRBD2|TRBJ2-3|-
TGTGCCTGCAGTGACTCGACTAGCGGGAGTGATACGCAGTATTTT
CACSDSTSGSDTQYF
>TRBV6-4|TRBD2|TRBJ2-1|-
TGTGCCAGACCGAGGGGACTAGCGGAGGTCTTC
CARPRGLAEVF
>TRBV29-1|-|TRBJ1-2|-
TGCAGCGTTGAAAGGGGGTCCAACTATGGCTACACCTTC
CSVERGSNYGYTF
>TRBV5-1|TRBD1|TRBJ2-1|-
TGCGCCAGCAGCCCCCTCAGGGGGCTCTACAATGAGCAGTTCTTC
CASSPLRGLYNEQFF
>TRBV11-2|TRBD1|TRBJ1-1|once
TGTGCCAGCAGCCAAGACGGGACAGGCAACACTGAAGCTTTCTTT
CASSQDGTGNTEAFF
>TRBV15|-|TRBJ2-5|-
TGTGCCACCAGTCTAGCTAATCAAGAGACCCAGTACTTC
CATSLANQETQYF
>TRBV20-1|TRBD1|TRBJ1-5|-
TGCAGTGCTAACACCGGGACAGGGGTTCAGCCCCAGCATTTT
CSANTGTGVQPQHF
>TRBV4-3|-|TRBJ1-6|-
TGCGCCAGCGGGCCAGGGAGCTCCTATAATTCACCCCTCCACTTT
CASGPGSSYNSPLHF
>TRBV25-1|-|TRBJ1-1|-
TGTGCCAGCAGTTTCGGGCAGGGCCCTGAAGCTTTCTTT
CASSFGQGPEAFF
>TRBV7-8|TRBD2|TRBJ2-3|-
TGTGCCAGCAGCTTACGACTAGCGGGAGACACAGATACGCAGTATTTT
CASSLRLAGDTDTQYF
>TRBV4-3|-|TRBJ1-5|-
TGCGCCAGCAGCCAAGATAGCGAGTTTCAGCCCCAGCATTTT
CASSQDSEFQPQHF
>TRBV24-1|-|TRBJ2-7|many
TGTGCCACCAGTGGGGGGAGTCTGGGCGAGCAGTACTTC
CATSGGSLGEQYF
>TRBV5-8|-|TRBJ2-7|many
TGTGCCAGCAGCCCCGGGACATTCTCCTACGAGCAGTACTTC
CASSPGTFSYEQYF
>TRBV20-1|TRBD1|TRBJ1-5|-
TGCAGGACGACCGGGACAGACAATCAGCCCCAGCATTTT
CRTTGTDNQPQHF
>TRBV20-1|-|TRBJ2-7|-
TGCAGTGCTAGCGGGACGACGTACTACGAGCAGTACTTC
CSASGTTYYEQYF
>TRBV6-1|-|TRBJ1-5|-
TGTGCCTGCGGAAGGACGGACAATCAGCCCCAGCATTTT
CACGRTDNQPQHF
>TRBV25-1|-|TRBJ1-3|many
TGTGCCAGCAGTGACGATAGGGAGGCTGGAAACACCATATATTTT
CASSDDREAGNTIYF
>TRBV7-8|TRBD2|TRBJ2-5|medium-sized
TGTGCCAGCAGCTCGGCTTACTCCAGCGGGAGGGCTAAGGAGACCCAGTACTTC
CASSSAYSSGRAKETQYF
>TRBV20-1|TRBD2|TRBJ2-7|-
TGCAGTGCTAGAGACCCCCTAGCGGGCTTTGGAGAGCAGTACTTC
CSARDPLAGFGEQYF
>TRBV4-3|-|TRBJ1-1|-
TGCGCCAGCAGCCAAGGGAGGGCGGTTAACACTGAAGCTCTCTTT
CASSQGRAVNTEALF
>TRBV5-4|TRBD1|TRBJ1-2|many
TGTGCCAGCGGCCAAGGACAGGGGTTAACCCAAGCGGGCTACGCCTTC
CASGQGQGLTQAGYAF